Given below is one T cell receptor (beta chain) in context. This receptor's antigen is unknown. Base qualities were left out, and no much larger clone turns up one base away. The receptor library was made with the immunoSEQ multiplex PCR assay. For the multiplex PCR, a mixture combining 60 forward primers for TCR Vbeta segments and 13 reverse primers for TCR Jbeta segments was used. Amplification of the CDR3 region of rearranged TCR beta genes was performed with a multiplex PCR assay on genomic DNA. The amplified TCR beta libraries were sequenced on the Illumina HiSeq System as 87-base-pair reads. From the authors' description of their analysis: A later analysis counted around 72 million unique TCR beta chains across the 640 or so repertoires, and around 12 million of these chains were shared by at least two donors. Raw reads were error-corrected and collapsed into unique sequences by a nearest-neighbor algorithm in which closely related sequences were merged to remove PCR and sequencing errors. CDR3 sequences were aligned to IMGT reference sequences to assign V, D and J gene segments. For a sequence to be retained, a match of at least six nucleotides was required to both a V gene segment and a J gene segment. Rearrangements were classified as productive when the CDR3 lacked stop codons and remained in frame with V and J, and all other rearrangements were classified as non-productive. Following IMGT convention, CDR3 was defined as the stretch from the second conserved V-encoded cysteine up to the conserved J-encoded phenylalanine. The earlier analysis of roughly 590 of the donors excluded any sequence lacking an unambiguous match to a single V gene segment. In an earlier analysis of 450 to 750 of the donors, a V segment was called functional when productive rearrangements were above 56.7%, and segregating when the standard deviation between donors exceeded 5%. A statistical classification framework was built to diagnose cytomegalovirus status from the catalog of TCR beta chain sequences. A later analysis assigned V and J genes by comparing TCR nucleotide sequences with IMGT/GENE-DB human TR gene sequences. In a later analysis, CDR3 sequences and most-parsimonious VDJ recombination scenarios were assigned using the TCRdist pipeline. In a later analysis, each TCR beta chain was defined by its CDR3 amino acid sequence together with its V-gene family, and reads without a unique V-gene family were excluded. To address suspected cross-contamination and a sequencing artifact, a later analysis removed a few hundred highly shared, low-generation-probability nucleotide sequences. In a later analysis, a clonal expansion index was calculated for each public chain from normalized within-repertoire ranks of inferred template counts. A later analysis computed generation probabilities with a VDJ recombination model fitted to out-of-frame rearrangements, and checked the results against IGoR. Hypergeometric tests were used in a later analysis to score TCR-TCR, TCR-HLA and TCR-CMV co-occurrence, with a repertoire-size bias correction applied to the TCR pairs. To estimate false discovery rates, a later analysis permuted the HLA or CMV assignments 20 times. A later analysis grouped co-occurring TCRs with DBSCAN, adding TCRdist sequence similarity when clustering within HLA-allele-positive subsets. Co-occurrence clustering excluded repertoires with fewer than 30,000 or more than 120,000 public chains, plus five with anomalous nucleotide sharing. TCRdb holds this immuneACCESS table with in-frame rearrangements only. Some clones are missing; in checked studies, unresolved V genes explain under half, and the rest has no known cause. For V, J and clone size, that table is used; D and trimming come from the DNA. This sample lists fewer than 150,000 clones; 76% were detected once. The top ten constitute roughly 4% of the sample.

The cohort consisted of more than 650 healthy bone marrow donors. At the time of sampling, all cohort members were nominally healthy, though unrecorded immune exposures were likely present. The donor was CMV seronegative and was included in the group of a few hundred seronegative cohort members. Each donor provided a peripheral blood sample, and peripheral blood mononuclear cells were used for TCR beta sequencing. Genomic DNA was extracted from the blood cell samples with the Qiagen DNeasy Blood Extraction Kit. The data stem from a study of cytomegalovirus exposure and HLA in healthy donors (dated by TCRdb to the late 2010s). Study-wide context: According to an earlier analysis of 550 to 700 of the donors, 200 million or so T cells yielded 117 million unique TCR beta sequences and 250 to 350 Gb of sequence data. An early release that covered fewer than 750 HLA-typed donors contained approximately 320 gigabases of sequencing data and tens of millions of unique TCR sequences. Of the 300 to 450 genotyped donors, roughly 85% fell in the genetic ancestry cluster associated with self-reported Caucasian donors. The study aimed to test whether signatures of past pathogen exposure could be identified by cataloging public T cell receptors. The T cell repertoires of several hundred subjects were profiled by immunosequencing and related to cytomegalovirus serostatus. Besides the first cohort of roughly 640 subjects, a separate validation cohort made up of roughly 130 different subjects was used. High-throughput TCR immunosequencing, statistical association of individual TCRs with disease status, and machine learning were combined to predict cytomegalovirus infection status. In a later analysis, previously published TCR beta repertoires from 550 to 750 donors were re-analyzed and high-resolution HLA genotyping was added so that TCR occurrence patterns could be studied. Rather than drawing on any new phenotypic data, the later analysis identified candidate immune exposures from TCR beta sequences and the way those sequences occurred across donors. An earlier analysis of about 600 of the donors used high-throughput TCR beta sequencing to judge whether each TCR beta V gene segment behaved as functional or pseudogenic. Donor age, sex, ethnicity and CMV serostatus were compiled together with the repertoire data. In a later genetic analysis, genome-wide SNP genotypes for 398 of the 666 donors were used, and that subset was treated as a discovery cohort. All discovery cohort repertoires had been generated using a single sequencing platform. Class I and class II HLA loci were covered by the typing at four-digit resolution. Typing coverage varied by locus: about 629-640 donors for A, B, C, DRB1 and DQB1; roughly 560 for DQA1; more than 600 for DPA1; around 490 for DPB1. Because of strong linkage in the cohort, roughly five DR-DQ haplotypes were treated as single units for association and clustering. Among around 400 genotyped donors of the cohort, an average of about 220,000 unique TCR beta nucleotide sequences was sequenced per donor, of which about 18% were non-productive. Study-level results and caveats: In both the original and validation cohorts, the classifier was reported to diagnose cytomegalovirus status with high specificity and sensitivity. Because counts were too low, around 18 rarely observed V segments, including chromosome 9 orphons, were left out of the earlier analysis of 500 to 650 of the donors. According to a later analysis, TCR association rates differed among HLA loci, with DRB1 alleles showing the most associated TCRs and HLA-C alleles showing the fewest. Some IMGT-functional V segments, including TRBV6-2 and TRBV6-3, could not be distinguished by the 87-base-pair reads and were therefore excluded. HLA typing was unavailable for some donors at each locus, so association tests used only the typed subset. A later genetic analysis associated a missense DCLRE1C variant with V-gene and J-gene trimming of TCR beta chains, and an independent cohort replicated the association. Strong co-occurrence of HLA alleles, especially DR and DQ, made assigning TCR associations to individual alleles difficult. Compared with the roughly 700-donor mean, donors in an Asian-associated ancestry cluster had fewer N-insertions in productive TCRs, according to a later genetic analysis. In a later analysis, most CMV-associated TCR beta chains were found to appear HLA-restricted, with HLA associations seemingly driven largely by CMV exposure. A few of the identified cytomegalovirus-associated TCR beta chains were confirmed in vitro to be specific for cytomegalovirus antigens. The cohort was sequenced for TCR beta chains only, and without alpha or paired-chain data the features that could be detected were limited. While some public TCRs were present in many individuals, most TCR sequences turned up only very rarely across donors. A later analysis found that HLA-associated TCR beta chains were more clonally expanded and had lower generation probabilities than equally common non-associated chains. In a later analysis, several top co-occurrence clusters were reported to appear linked to parvovirus B19, influenza, CMV and Epstein-Barr virus. Linkage disequilibrium might explain the correlated functional status among segregating V segments, but an unknown experimental factor could not be excluded. Sequencing depth was assumed to be roughly uniform across donors in the presence/absence analyses, though that assumption may not hold. At a false discovery rate of 0.05, a later analysis linked under 20,000 TCR beta sequences to specific HLA alleles. The study listed over 150 TCR beta chains as associated with cytomegalovirus. A cluster of highly shared sequence variants was judged likely to be a technical artifact of the sequencing pipeline. The authors suggested that the approach could potentially be extended to other disease states and immunological phenotypes. CMV serostatus was the only immune exposure information available for the cohort. A further reported finding was that TCR beta sequences accurately predicted the HLA-A and HLA-B alleles for most subjects in the first cohort. An earlier analysis of approximately 530 of the donors showed that most TCR beta V segments appeared in productive rearrangements either about 87% or about 30% of the time, which broadly matched IMGT annotations.

Deletion took 0 bases off V and 6 bases off J, with a span of 13 bases between the germline ends. The germline V gene (reference sequence) gives CDR1 as SGHNT and CDR2 as YYREEE. From the cysteine up to the phenylalanine, the CDR3 has a length of 14 residues. Solely the CDR3 DNA is kept, with 42 bases framed from the first base. The chain joins TRBV5-4 to TRBJ2-7; the D gene is perhaps TRBD1, from 6 matching bases. The origin of this receptor is a man between 18 and 35 years old in good health and CMV-seronegative. Sequencing was done on a sample of PBMCs. The sequenced DNA: TGTGCCAGCAGCTTGGGTATTTGGGACACCGAGCAGTACTTC. The translation is CASSLGIWDTEQYF.